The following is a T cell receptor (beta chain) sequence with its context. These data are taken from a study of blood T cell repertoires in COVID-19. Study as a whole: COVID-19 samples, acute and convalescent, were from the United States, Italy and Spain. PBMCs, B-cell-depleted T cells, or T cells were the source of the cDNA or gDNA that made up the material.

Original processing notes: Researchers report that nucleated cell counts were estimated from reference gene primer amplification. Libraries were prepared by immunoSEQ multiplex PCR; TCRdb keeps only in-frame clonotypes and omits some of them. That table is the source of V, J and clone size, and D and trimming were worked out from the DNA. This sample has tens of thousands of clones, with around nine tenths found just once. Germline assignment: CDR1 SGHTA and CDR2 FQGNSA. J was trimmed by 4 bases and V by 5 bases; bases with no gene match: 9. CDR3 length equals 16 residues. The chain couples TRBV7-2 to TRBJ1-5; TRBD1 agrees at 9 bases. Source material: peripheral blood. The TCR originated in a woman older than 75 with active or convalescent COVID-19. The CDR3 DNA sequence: TGTGCCAGCAGCCCCAGTGGGACAGGGATAAATCAGCCCCAGCATTTT. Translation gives CASSPSGTGINQPQHF.